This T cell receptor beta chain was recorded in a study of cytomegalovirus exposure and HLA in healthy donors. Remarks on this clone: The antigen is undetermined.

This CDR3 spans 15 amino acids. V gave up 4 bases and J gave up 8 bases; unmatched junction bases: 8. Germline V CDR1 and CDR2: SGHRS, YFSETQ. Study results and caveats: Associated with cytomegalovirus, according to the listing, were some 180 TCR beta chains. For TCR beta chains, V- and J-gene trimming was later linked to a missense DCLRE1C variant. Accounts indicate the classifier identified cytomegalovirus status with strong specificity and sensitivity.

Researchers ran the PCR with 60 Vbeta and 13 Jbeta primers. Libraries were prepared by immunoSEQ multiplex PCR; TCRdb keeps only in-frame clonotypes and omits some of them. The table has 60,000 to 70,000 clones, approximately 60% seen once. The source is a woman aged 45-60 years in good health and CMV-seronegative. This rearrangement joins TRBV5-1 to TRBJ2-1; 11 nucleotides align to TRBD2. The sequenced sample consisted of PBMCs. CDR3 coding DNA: TGCGCCAGCAGCACACTAGCGGGAGTAGTCGATGAGCAGTTCTTC. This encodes CASSTLAGVVDEQFF.